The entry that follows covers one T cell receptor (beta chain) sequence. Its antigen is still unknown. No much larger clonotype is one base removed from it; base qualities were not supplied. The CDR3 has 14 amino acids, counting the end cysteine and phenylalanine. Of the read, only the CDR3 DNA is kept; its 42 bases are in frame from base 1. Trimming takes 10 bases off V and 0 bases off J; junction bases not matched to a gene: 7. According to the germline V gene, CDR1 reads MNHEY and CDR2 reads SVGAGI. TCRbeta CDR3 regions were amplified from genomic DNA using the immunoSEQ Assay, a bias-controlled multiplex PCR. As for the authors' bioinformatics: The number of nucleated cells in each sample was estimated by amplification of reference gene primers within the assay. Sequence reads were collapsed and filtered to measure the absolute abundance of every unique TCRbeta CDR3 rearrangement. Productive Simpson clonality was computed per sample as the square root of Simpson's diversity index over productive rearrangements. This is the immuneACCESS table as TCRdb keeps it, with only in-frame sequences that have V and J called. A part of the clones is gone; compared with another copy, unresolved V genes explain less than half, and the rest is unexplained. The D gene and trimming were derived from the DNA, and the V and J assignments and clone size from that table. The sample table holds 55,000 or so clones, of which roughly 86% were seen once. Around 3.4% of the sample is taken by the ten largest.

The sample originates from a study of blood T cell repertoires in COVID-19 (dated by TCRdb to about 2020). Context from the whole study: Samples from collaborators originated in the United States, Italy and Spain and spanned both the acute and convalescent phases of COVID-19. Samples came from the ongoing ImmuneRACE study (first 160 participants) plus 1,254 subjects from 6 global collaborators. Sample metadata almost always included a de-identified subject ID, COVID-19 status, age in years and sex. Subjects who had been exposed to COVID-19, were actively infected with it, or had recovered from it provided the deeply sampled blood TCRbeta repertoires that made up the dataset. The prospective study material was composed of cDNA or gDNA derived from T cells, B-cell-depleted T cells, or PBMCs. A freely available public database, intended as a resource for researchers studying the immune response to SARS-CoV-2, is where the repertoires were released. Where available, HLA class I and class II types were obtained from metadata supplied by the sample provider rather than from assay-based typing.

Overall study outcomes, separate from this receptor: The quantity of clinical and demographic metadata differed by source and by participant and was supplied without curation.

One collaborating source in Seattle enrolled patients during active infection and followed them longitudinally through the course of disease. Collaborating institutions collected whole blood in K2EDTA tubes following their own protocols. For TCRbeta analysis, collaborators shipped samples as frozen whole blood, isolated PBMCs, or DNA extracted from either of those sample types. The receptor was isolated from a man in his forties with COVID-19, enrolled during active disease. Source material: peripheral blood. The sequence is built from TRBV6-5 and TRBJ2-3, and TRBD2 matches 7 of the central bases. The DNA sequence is TGTGCCACCGGGAGGTTTTTTAGCACAGATACGCAGTATTTT. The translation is CATGRFFSTDTQYF.